A selection of T cell receptor beta chains follows, all from one sample in a study of control samples from healthy donors and cancer patients. TCRdb's copy holds only in-frame clones and misses some; the assay was immunoSEQ multiplex PCR. The sample has approximately 220,000 clones; roughly 94% are singletons. Sequencing used blood. These receptors were collected from a man in his forties or fifties in good health. Each CDR3 is given with its conserved first and last residue. D genes are given only for firm matches. Clone sizes are given selectively: once, few, many, or a class where the clone is expanded.

v_call	clone_size	j_call	d_call	cdr3_nt	cdr3_aa
TRBV24-1	.	TRBJ2-1	.	TGTGCCACCGGGGGGTCTGGACGGGTTTCCTACAATGAGCAGTTCTTC	CATGGSGRVSYNEQFF
TRBV6-5	.	TRBJ1-6	.	TGTGCCAGCAGAGACCCGGGACTTGATAATTCACCCCTCCACTTT	CASRDPGLDNSPLHF
TRBV5-6	.	TRBJ2-1	.	TGTGCCAGCAGCTTGGTATGGCAGGCCGAGCAGTTCTTC	CASSLVWQAEQFF
TRBV2	.	TRBJ1-2	.	TGTGCCAGCAGTGAAGCGGAGACGATCTATGGCTACACCTTC	CASSEAETIYGYTF
TRBV5-1	.	TRBJ2-5	.	TGCGCCAGCAGCTTGGACGGGGGGCGCCAAGAGACCCAGTACTTC	CASSLDGGRQETQYF
TRBV6-6	.	TRBJ2-3	TRBD2	TGTGCCAGCAGTCAACCAGCGGGGACAGATACGCAGTATTTT	CASSQPAGTDTQYF
TRBV3-1/TRBV3-2	.	TRBJ2-1	.	TGTGCCAGCAGCCGGGGGGGACAGACCTACAATGAGCAGTTCTTC	CASSRGGQTYNEQFF
TRBV4-1	.	TRBJ2-3	.	TGCGCCAGCAGCCAAGAGGCGGGGGCCTCCACAGATACGCAGTATTTT	CASSQEAGASTDTQYF
TRBV6-1	.	TRBJ1-2	TRBD1	TGTGCCAGCAGTGAGGACAGGGGGCGCGTCGGCTACACCTTC	CASSEDRGRVGYTF
TRBV7-2	once	TRBJ2-3	.	TGTGCCAGCAGTCCCGGTCGCCGCACAGATACGCAGTATTTT	CASSPGRRTDTQYF
TRBV5-1	.	TRBJ2-3	TRBD2	TGCGCCAGCAGGGGACTAGCGGGGGGGCATGATACGCAGTATTTT	CASRGLAGGHDTQYF
TRBV6-5	.	TRBJ1-4	.	TGTGCCAGCAGGGGGCGGGCAGATAATGAAAAACTGTTTTTT	CASRGRADNEKLFF
TRBV24-1	.	TRBJ1-1	.	TGTGCCACCAGTGATTTAAAGGCTTGCTTCTTT	CATSDLKACFF
TRBV11-3	.	TRBJ1-1	.	TGTGCCAGCAGCTCGAGGGGGGACACTGAAGCTTTCTTT	CASSSRGDTEAFF
TRBV13	.	TRBJ2-3	.	TGTGCCAGCAGCCCCCGGCAGGGCGGATTGACAGATACGCAGTATTTT	CASSPRQGGLTDTQYF
TRBV30	.	TRBJ2-3	.	TGTGCCTGGAGTGTAGGCAGAGACATTAGCACAGATACGCAGTATTTT	CAWSVGRDISTDTQYF
TRBV5-1	.	TRBJ2-3	TRBD2	TGCGCCAGCAGACCTACTAGCGGAGGGAATACGCAGTATTTT	CASRPTSGGNTQYF
TRBV4-1	.	TRBJ1-1	.	TGCGCCAGCAGCCAAAGGGTAGGGATCCTTGCTGAAGCTTTCTTT	CASSQRVGILAEAFF
TRBV5-1	.	TRBJ2-6	TRBD1	TGCGCCAGCAGCTTGACCGGCGACAGGGGCTCTGGGGCCAACGTCCTGACTTTC	CASSLTGDRGSGANVLTF
TRBV19	.	TRBJ1-1	.	TGTGCCAGTAGTATTACCGGGACACTGAACACTGAAGCTTTCTTT	CASSITGTLNTEAFF
TRBV28	.	TRBJ1-5	TRBD1	TGTGCCAGCAGTTCCTCAGGGGGGGGTCATCAGCCCCAGCATTTT	CASSSSGGGHQPQHF
TRBV5-1	.	TRBJ1-3	.	TGCGCCAGCAGCCCGGACCGGTCCGGAAACACCATATATTTT	CASSPDRSGNTIYF
TRBV15	.	TRBJ1-2	.	TGTGCCACCAGCAGAGATCCATCGGGACACGGGACCTATGGCTACACCTTC	CATSRDPSGHGTYGYTF
TRBV5-1	.	TRBJ1-4	.	TGCGCCAGCAGCTTGGGGGCAGGGAGGCAAGAAAAACTGTTTTTT	CASSLGAGRQEKLFF
TRBV4-2	.	TRBJ2-1	TRBD2	TGTGCCAGCAGCCGGACTAGCGGTGATTTCAATGAGCAGTTCTTC	CASSRTSGDFNEQFF
TRBV7-8	.	TRBJ2-7	.	TGTGCCAGCAGCCTCCGGGACTCCGGCTCCTACGAGCAGTACTTC	CASSLRDSGSYEQYF
TRBV2	.	TRBJ1-1	.	TGTGCCAGCAACCGGTTTCTAGAAGCTTTCTTT	CASNRFLEAFF
TRBV6-5	.	TRBJ2-5	.	TGTGCCAGTCGGGGAGGAGGAGAGACCCAGTACTTC	CASRGGGETQYF
TRBV7-9	.	TRBJ1-6	.	TGTGCCAGCAGCTTAGGGGTGTGGAATTCACCCCTCCACTTT	CASSLGVWNSPLHF
TRBV7-9	.	TRBJ2-6	TRBD1	TGTGCCAGCAGCGACAGGACAGGGGTTGGAGGTTCCAACGTCCTGACTTTC	CASSDRTGVGGSNVLTF
TRBV7-3	.	TRBJ2-7	.	TGTGCCAGCAGCCGCCAGGCGGGGTTACGCTACGAGCAGTACTTC	CASSRQAGLRYEQYF